Listed below are T cell receptor beta chains from one sample, sequenced in a study of beta chain features in type 1 diabetes. Measured with immunoSEQ multiplex PCR; TCRdb has only the in-frame clones, and not every one. The table includes over 200,000 clones, roughly a tenth detected once. What was sequenced was naive CD4+ T cells from blood. Receptors were obtained from a man aged 25 to 40 with type 1 diabetes. Each CDR3 is given with its conserved first and last residue. A D gene is named only where the DNA matches it firmly. Not all rows give a size; the values are once, few, many and, for expanded clones, a class.

j_call,v_call,clone_size,d_call,cdr3_nt,cdr3_aa
TRBJ1-2,TRBV27,-,TRBD1,TGTGCCAGCGCGACAGGGCCTCTTTATGGCTACACCTTC,CASATGPLYGYTF
TRBJ2-3,TRBV7-6,-,TRBD2,TGTGCCAGCAGCTTAGGTGGGCCTAGCGGGGGACAAGATACGCAGTATTTT,CASSLGGPSGGQDTQYF
TRBJ2-6,TRBV7-9,few,-,TGTGCCAGCAGCTTAAATGCGGGGGCCAACGTCCTGACTTTC,CASSLNAGANVLTF
TRBJ2-7,TRBV10-3,-,TRBD2,TGTGCCATCAGGGGTCAAGCGGGGGTTTACGAGCAGTACTTC,CAIRGQAGVYEQYF
TRBJ1-1,TRBV6-6,-,-,TGTGCCAGCAGTTCCCCGACTGCCGCCACTGAAGCTTTCTTT,CASSSPTAATEAFF
TRBJ2-5,TRBV4-2,few,TRBD2,TGTGCCAGCAGCCAAGATCCCCCTGGACTAGCGCGAACCGAGACCCAGTACTTC,CASSQDPPGLARTETQYF
TRBJ2-3,TRBV6-1,-,TRBD2,TGTGCCAGCAGTGAAGGGACTAGCGCAGATACGCAGTATTTT,CASSEGTSADTQYF
TRBJ1-1,TRBV5-1,-,TRBD1,TGCGCCAGCAGCTCCCGACAGGGAGCGAACACTGAAGCTTTCTTT,CASSSRQGANTEAFF
TRBJ1-1,TRBV5-1,few,-,TGCGCCAGCAAAGCAGGGGCTAACACTGAAGCTTTCTTT,CASKAGANTEAFF
TRBJ2-7,TRBV25-1,few,-,TGTGCCAGCCAGAGATGGGCCTCCTACGAGCAGTACTTC,CASQRWASYEQYF
TRBJ1-1,TRBV5-1,-,-,TGCGCCAGCAGTAGTGGGCAGAACACTGAAGCTTTCTTT,CASSSGQNTEAFF
TRBJ1-1,TRBV28,-,TRBD1,TGTGCCAGCAACCTCAGGGGGAGGAACACTGAAGCTTTCTTT,CASNLRGRNTEAFF
TRBJ2-7,TRBV7-2,-,TRBD1,TGTGCCAGCAGCTTAGCTACCGGGACAGGGGGCCACGAGCAGTACTTC,CASSLATGTGGHEQYF
TRBJ1-6,TRBV7-8,few,-,TGTGCCAGCAGCGCCAGGAATTCACCCCTCCACTTT,CASSARNSPLHF
TRBJ2-1,TRBV18,few,TRBD2,TGTGCCAGCTCACCCCCGCGGGGGTACAATGAGCAGTTCTTC,CASSPPRGYNEQFF
TRBJ2-2,TRBV7-2,-,-,TGTGCCAGCAGCTTAGGTCTGCGAGGGGGGGAGCTGTTTTTT,CASSLGLRGGELFF
TRBJ2-2,TRBV5-1,few,TRBD1,TGCGCCAGCAGCAGAGAGGGACAGGGCACCGGGGAGCTGTTTTTT,CASSREGQGTGELFF
TRBJ2-5,TRBV7-6,few,TRBD2,TGTGCCAGCAGCGCCGGGACTAGCGGGTGGGAGACCCAGTACTTC,CASSAGTSGWETQYF
TRBJ2-2,TRBV30,-,-,TGTGCTTCTCCCGACGCCAGGGGGGTGATCGGGGAGCTGTTTTTT,CASPDARGVIGELFF
TRBJ2-4,TRBV4-2,-,-,TGTGCCAGCAGCCAAGGCCAGGGGGACTTGCAGTACTTC,CASSQGQGDLQYF
TRBJ1-6,TRBV19,few,TRBD1,TGTGCCAGTATGGCCCTGGACAGGGAGAATTCACCCCTCCACTTT,CASMALDRENSPLHF
TRBJ2-7,TRBV11-3,-,TRBD1,TGTGCCAGCAGCTTAGATGGGACAGGGGTCTACGAGCAGTACTTC,CASSLDGTGVYEQYF
TRBJ2-3,TRBV9,-,TRBD2,TGTGCCAGCAGCCCTCAAGCGGGGGGGTTTGGCACAGATACGCAGTATTTT,CASSPQAGGFGTDTQYF
TRBJ2-5,TRBV2,-,TRBD1,TGTGCCAGCAGGACAGGGGTTGAGACCCAGTACTTC,CASRTGVETQYF
TRBJ2-7,TRBV21-1,-,-,TGTGCCAGCAGCAAAGTGAGGGCCGGGACAGAATACGAGCAGTACTTC,CASSKVRAGTEYEQYF
TRBJ1-1,TRBV18,-,-,TGTGCCAGCTCACTCACAACTGAAGCTTTCTTT,CASSLTTEAFF
TRBJ2-7,TRBV4-3,-,-,TGCGCCAGCAGCCCCCGGGCAGGGGCGGCCTACGAGCAGTACTTC,CASSPRAGAAYEQYF
TRBJ2-1,TRBV19,few,TRBD1,TGTGCCAGTAGTAGGGACAGGGGCACCAATGAGCAGTTCTTC,CASSRDRGTNEQFF
TRBJ2-3,TRBV5-1,-,TRBD1,TGCGCCAGCAGCCCCGGACAGGGAACAGATACGCAGTATTTT,CASSPGQGTDTQYF
TRBJ2-5,TRBV27,-,-,TGTGCCAGCCAAAGGGGGGAGACCCAGTACTTC,CASQRGETQYF